This T cell receptor (beta chain) was retrieved from a study of shared clonotypes between healthy human individuals. General study points: Clonotype sharing among donors was expected to depend on sequencing depth. In the sorted subsets, rarefaction showed sequencing was incomplete despite large depth.

Repertoires were generated with immunoSEQ multiplex PCR, while TCRdb's copy carries only in-frame clones and drops some. The sample carries around 2.1 million clones, roughly 95% recorded once. Healthy HIV-negative adults with no recent acute infections or vaccinations were recruited as donors. The study drew all its donors from Caucasian adults living in Nashville, Tennessee. On this clone: Its antigen is currently unknown.

CDR1 and CDR2 (germline): SGHTA, FQGNSA. This CDR3 is built from 17 residues. V lost 5 bases and J lost 5; bases outside the gene matches: 12. The TCR originated in a man between 18 and 29 years old in good health. Sequenced input: naive CD4+ T cells sorted from blood. This sample's subset: CD45RA+ positively selected. V and J are TRBV7-2 and TRBJ2-5, with TRBD2 identical over 12 bases. CDR3 region: CASSQVALAGGRETQYF. DNA of the CDR3: TGTGCCAGCAGCCAGGTCGCACTAGCGGGGGGACGGGAGACCCAGTACTTC.